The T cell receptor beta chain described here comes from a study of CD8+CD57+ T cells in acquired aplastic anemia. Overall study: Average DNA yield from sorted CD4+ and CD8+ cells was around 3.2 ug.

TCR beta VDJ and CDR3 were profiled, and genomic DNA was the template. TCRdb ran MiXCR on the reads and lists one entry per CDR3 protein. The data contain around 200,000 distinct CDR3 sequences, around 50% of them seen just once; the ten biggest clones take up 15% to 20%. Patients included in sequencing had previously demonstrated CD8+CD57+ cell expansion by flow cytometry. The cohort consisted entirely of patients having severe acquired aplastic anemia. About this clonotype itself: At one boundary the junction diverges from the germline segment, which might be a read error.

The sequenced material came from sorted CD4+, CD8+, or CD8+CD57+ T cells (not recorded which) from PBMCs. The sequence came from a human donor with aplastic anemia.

CDR3 residues: CAISDTGGTGTQYF. As DNA, the CDR3 is TGTGCCATCAGTGATACAGGGGGCACAGGTACGCAGTATTTT. The rearrangement joins TRBV10-3 to TRBJ2-3, with TRBD1 matching 9 bases. The CDR3 has 14 residues. The germline gives CDR1 ENHRY, CDR2 SYGVKD.